The 6 T cell receptor beta chains in this list originate from one sample, sequenced in a study of regulatory T cells in long-lasting Graves disease. Time point reported: persistent/refractory GD, antithyroid drugs over 5 years with positive TRAb. TCR sequences were obtained from RNA taken from PBMCs. Both iRepertoire HTBI primers and Arm-PCR of CDR3 regions were used to build the TCR beta libraries. TCRdb re-called the multiplex PCR reads with MiXCR, one entry per CDR3 protein. The sample consists of 400,000 to 500,000 distinct CDR3 sequences, 20% to 25% of them appearing once. The sequences come from peripheral blood mononuclear cells (PBMCs), collected when the disease was refractory, from a patient treated with antithyroid drugs. All receptors derive from a female donor with Graves disease.

This clonotype was seen a few times. V usage is TRBV18 and J usage is TRBJ2-5; D remains ambiguous. CDR1 is KGHSH and CDR2 is LQKENI in the germline V gene. Trimming removed 3 bases at V and 0 bases at J, with 8 bases between. This CDR3 comprises 14 residues. CDR3 in DNA: TGTGCCAGCTCACCCGGACCGAACCAAGAGACCCAGTACTTC. Protein: CASSPGPNQETQYF.

This clonotype was counted at least ten times. The chain couples TRBV27 to TRBJ2-7; no reliable D call. This CDR3 is built from 13 residues. Trimming left V 2 bases short and J 3 bases short, with 8 bases between. In germline, CDR1 is MNHEY, CDR2 SMNVEV (reference sequence). The CDR3 DNA reads as TGTGCCAGCAGTTTACTAGTTGGCTACGAGCAGTACTTC. The encoded protein is CASSLLVGYEQYF.

This clonotype has at least ten counts. The V and J genes are TRBV2 and TRBJ2-7; D not certain. V lost 6 bases to trimming and J lost 4 bases, with 7 bases between them. Germline lookup yields CDR1 SNHLY and CDR2 FYNNEI. The CDR3 covers 11 residues. Written as DNA, the CDR3 is TGTGCCAGCAGCGTACAGTACGAGCAGTACTTC. It encodes CASSVQYEQYF.

This clonotype came up a few times. The chain recombines TRBV28 with TRBJ2-3; 7 bases fit TRBD1. The CDR3 is made up of 15 amino acids. V shed 3 bases and J 2 bases; nucleotides not matched to a gene: 5. Germline values: CDR1 MDHEN, CDR2 SYDVKM. In DNA form, the CDR3 reads TGTGCCAGCAGTTTCCGGGACAGCAACACAGATACGCAGTATTTT. Encoded protein: CASSFRDSNTDTQYF.

The genes are TRBV5-4 and TRBJ1-3, with D perhaps TRBD1 (6 bases). Between the trimmed V and J ends, which lost 0 bases and 6 bases, there was a span of 7 bases. This CDR3 contains 13 residues. The germline V gene encodes CDR1 SGHNT and CDR2 YYREEE (reference sequence). CDR3 amino acids: CASSLAGANTIYF. The CDR3 coding sequence is TGTGCCAGCAGCTTGGCAGGGGCAAACACCATATATTTT.

The table lists this clonotype with many counts. The chain is built from TRBV6-1 and TRBJ2-5, with D unclear. From germline, CDR1 is MNHNS and CDR2 SASEGT. The CDR3 totals 13 residues. V lost 2 bases and J lost 2, with 6 bases in between. The CDR3 loop is CASSEQLQETQYF. CDR3 DNA sequence: TGTGCCAGCAGTGAACAGCTTCAAGAGACCCAGTACTTC.